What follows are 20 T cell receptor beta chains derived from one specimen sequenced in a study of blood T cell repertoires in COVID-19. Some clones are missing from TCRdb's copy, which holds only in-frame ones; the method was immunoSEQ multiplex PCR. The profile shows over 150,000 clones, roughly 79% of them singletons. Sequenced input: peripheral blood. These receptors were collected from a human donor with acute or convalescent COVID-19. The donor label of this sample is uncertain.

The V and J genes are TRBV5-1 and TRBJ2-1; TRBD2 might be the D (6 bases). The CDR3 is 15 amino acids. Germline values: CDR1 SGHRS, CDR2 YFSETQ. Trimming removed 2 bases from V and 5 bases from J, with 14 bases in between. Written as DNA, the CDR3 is TGCGCCAGCAGCTTTCCGGGACTTATTAACAATGAGCAGTTCTTC. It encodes CASSFPGLINNEQFF.

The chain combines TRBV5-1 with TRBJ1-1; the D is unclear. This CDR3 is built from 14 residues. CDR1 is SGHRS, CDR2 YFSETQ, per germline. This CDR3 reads CASFRDPMNTEAFF. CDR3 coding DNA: TGCGCATCTTTCCGGGATCCCATGAACACTGAAGCTTTCTTT.

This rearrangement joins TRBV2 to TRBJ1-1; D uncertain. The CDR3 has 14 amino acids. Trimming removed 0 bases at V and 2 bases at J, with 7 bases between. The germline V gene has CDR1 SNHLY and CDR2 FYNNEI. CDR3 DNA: TGTGCCAGCAGTGAAGCGGGGAGAAACACTGAAGCTTTCTTT. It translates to CASSEAGRNTEAFF.

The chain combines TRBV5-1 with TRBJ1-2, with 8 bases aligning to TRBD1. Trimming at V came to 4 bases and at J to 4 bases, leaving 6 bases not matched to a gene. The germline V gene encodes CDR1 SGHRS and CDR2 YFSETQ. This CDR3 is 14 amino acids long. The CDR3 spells CASSTGTGGYGYTF. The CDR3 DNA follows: TGCGCCAGCAGCACAGGGACAGGAGGCTATGGCTACACCTTC.

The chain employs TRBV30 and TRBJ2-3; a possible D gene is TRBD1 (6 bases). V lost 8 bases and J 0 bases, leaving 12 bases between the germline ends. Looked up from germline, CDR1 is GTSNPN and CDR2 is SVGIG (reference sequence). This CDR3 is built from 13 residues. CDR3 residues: CAATGLSTDTQYF. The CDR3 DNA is TGTGCCGCCACAGGGTTAAGCACAGATACGCAGTATTTT.

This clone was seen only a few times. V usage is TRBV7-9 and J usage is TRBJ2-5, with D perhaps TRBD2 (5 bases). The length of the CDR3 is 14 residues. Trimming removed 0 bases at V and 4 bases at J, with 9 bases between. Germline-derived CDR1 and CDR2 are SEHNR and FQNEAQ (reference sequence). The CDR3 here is CASSLAGVLETQYF. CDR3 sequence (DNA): TGTGCCAGCAGCTTAGCGGGAGTTTTAGAGACCCAGTACTTC.

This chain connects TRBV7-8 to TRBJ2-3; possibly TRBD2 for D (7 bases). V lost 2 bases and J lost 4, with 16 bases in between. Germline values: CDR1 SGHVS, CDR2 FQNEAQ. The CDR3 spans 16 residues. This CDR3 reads CASSLLPRGAADTQYF. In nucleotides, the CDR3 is TGTGCCAGCAGCTTATTACCCCGGGGGGCGGCAGATACGCAGTATTTT.

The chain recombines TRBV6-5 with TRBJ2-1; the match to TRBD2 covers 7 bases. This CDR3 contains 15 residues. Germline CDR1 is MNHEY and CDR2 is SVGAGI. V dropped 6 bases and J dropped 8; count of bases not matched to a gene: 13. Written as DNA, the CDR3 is TGTGCCAGCAGGGGGGGGAGGGCCTCTTCCGATGAGCAGTTCTTC. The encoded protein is CASRGGRASSDEQFF.

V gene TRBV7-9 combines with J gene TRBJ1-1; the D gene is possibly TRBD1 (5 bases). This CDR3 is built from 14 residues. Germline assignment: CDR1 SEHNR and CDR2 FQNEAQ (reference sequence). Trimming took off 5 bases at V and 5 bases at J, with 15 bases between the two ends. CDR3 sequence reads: CASSPGGGRTEAFF. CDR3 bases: TGTGCCAGCAGCCCCGGCGGGGGACGAACTGAAGCTTTCTTT. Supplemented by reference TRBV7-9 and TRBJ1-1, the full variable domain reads DTGVSQNPRHKITKRGQNVTFRCDPISEHNRLYWYRQTLGQGPEFLTYFQNEAQLEKSRLLSDRFSAERPKGSFSTLEIQRTEQGDSAMYLCASSPGGGRTEAFFGQGTRLTVV.

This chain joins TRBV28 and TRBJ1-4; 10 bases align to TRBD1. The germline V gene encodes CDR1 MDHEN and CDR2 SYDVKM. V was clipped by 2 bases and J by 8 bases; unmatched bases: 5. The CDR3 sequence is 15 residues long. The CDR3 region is CASSLSGTGEEKLFF. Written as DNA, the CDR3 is TGTGCCAGCAGTTTAAGTGGGACAGGGGAGGAAAAACTGTTTTTT.

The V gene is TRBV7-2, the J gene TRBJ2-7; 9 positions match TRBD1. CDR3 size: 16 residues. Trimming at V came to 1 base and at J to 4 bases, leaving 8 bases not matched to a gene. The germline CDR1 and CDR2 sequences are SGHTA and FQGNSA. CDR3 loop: CASSLGLTGGGYEQYF. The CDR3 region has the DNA TGTGCCAGCAGCTTAGGTCTAACAGGGGGCGGGTACGAGCAGTACTTC.

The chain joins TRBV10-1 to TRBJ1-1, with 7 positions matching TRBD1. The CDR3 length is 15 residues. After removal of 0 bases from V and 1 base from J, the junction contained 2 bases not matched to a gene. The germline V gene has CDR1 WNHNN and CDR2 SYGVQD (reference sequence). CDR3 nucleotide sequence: TGCGCCAGCAGTGAGTCGGGACAGTGGAACACTGAAGCTTTCTTT. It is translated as CASSESGQWNTEAFF.

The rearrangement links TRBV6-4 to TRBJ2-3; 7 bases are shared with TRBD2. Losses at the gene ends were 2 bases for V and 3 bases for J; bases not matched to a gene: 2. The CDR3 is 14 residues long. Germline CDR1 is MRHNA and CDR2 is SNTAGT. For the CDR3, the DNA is TGTGCCAGCAGTGACAACGGGAGGACAGATACGCAGTATTTT. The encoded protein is CASSDNGRTDTQYF.

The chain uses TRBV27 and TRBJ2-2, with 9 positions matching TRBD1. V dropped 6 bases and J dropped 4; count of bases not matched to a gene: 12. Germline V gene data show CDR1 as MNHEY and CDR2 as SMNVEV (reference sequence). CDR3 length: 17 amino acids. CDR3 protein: CASRRDRDLFGTGELFF. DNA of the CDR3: TGTGCCAGCAGACGGGACAGGGATCTATTTGGCACCGGGGAGCTGTTTTTT.

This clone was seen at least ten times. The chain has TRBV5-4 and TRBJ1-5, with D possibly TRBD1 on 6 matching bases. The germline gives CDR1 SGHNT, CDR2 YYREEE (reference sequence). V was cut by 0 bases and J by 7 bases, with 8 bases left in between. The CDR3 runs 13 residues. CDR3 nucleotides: TGTGCCAGCAGCTTGGGGGGGGGCCAGCCCCAGCATTTT. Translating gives CASSLGGGQPQHF.

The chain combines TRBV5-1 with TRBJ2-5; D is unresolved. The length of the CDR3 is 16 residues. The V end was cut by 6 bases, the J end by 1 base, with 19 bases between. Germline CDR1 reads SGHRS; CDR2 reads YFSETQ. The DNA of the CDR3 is TGCGCCAGCAAACCGTTAATACTGAACGGCCAAGAGACCCAGTACTTC. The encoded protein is CASKPLILNGQETQYF.

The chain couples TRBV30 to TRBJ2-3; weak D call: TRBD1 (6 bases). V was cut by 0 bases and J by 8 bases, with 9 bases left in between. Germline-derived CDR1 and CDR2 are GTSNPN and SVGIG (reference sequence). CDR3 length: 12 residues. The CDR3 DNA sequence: TGTGCCTGGAGTGTACTGGGGGCTACGCAGTATTTT. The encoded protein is CAWSVLGATQYF.

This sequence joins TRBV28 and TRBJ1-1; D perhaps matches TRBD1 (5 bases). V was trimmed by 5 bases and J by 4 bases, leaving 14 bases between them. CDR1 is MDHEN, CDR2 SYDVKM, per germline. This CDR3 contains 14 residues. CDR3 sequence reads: CASSLGTGGTEAFF. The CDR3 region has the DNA TGTGCCAGCAGTCTAGGGACGGGGGGCACTGAAGCTTTCTTT.

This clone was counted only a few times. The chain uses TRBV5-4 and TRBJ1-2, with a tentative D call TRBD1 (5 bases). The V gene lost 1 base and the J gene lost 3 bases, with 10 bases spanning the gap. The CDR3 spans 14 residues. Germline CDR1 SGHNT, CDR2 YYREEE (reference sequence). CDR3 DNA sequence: TGTGCCAGCAGCTTGCTGGGGGAGGACTATGGCTACACCTTC. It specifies CASSLLGEDYGYTF.

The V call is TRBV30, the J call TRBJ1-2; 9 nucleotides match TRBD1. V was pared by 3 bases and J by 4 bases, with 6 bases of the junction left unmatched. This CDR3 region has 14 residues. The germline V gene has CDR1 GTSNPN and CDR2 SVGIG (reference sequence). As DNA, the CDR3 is TGTGCCTGGAGGGGCGGACAGGGGACCTATGGCTACACCTTC. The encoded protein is CAWRGGQGTYGYTF.